This TCR beta chain originates from a study of cytomegalovirus exposure and HLA in healthy donors. Findings and limits, study-wide: TCR beta chains numbering 150 to 200 were designated cytomegalovirus-associated. A later analysis, which compared TCR beta chains of equal frequency, found the HLA-associated ones more clonally expanded.

As to this clone: The antigen is unknown.

This PCR relied on a set of 60 Vbeta primers and 13 Jbeta primers. Produced via immunoSEQ multiplex PCR; TCRdb's table is partial and in-frame only. The sample has roughly 100,000 clones, nearly 85% seen once. The V end lost 6 bases, the J end lost 8 bases, and 14 bases lay between the germline ends. CDR3 size: 13 residues. Germline-derived CDR1 and CDR2 are MRHNA and SNTAGT. The chain recombines TRBV6-4 with TRBJ2-1, with no clear D. Material for sequencing was PBMCs. The clonotype originates from a man between 18 and 35 years old in good health and CMV-seronegative. CDR3 in DNA: TGTGCCAGCAGACGGAGTGGAGAGGATGAGCAGTTCTTC. This translates into CASRRSGEDEQFF.